What follows are 11 T cell receptor beta chains derived from one specimen sequenced in a study of beta chain features in type 1 diabetes. Expressed TCRB transcripts were sequenced because the entire RNA isolate underwent reverse transcription. The protocol was immunoSEQ multiplex PCR, while the TCRdb copy is restricted to in-frame clones and leaves out a portion. The table shows around 250,000 clones, with 68% occurring only once. Sequenced material: naive CD4+ T cells from blood. These receptors all stem from a man under 40 in good health.

This clone was observed a few times. This chain joins TRBV7-2 and TRBJ2-1; TRBD2 is a possible D gene (6 bases). CDR1 and CDR2 (germline): SGHTA, FQGNSA. The CDR3 is 15 residues long. The ends were cut back, 4 bases at V and 7 bases at J, with 17 bases in the middle. The CDR3 nucleotides read TGTGCCAGCAGCTCCGGGACTCGAATTTGGAATGAGCAGTTCTTC. It is translated as CASSSGTRIWNEQFF.

The V call is TRBV9, the J call TRBJ2-5, with TRBD2 as a possible D gene (6 bases). The ends were cut back, 0 bases at V and 4 bases at J, with 7 bases in the middle. Germline CDR1 SGDLS, CDR2 YYNGEE. This CDR3 region has 13 residues. The CDR3 region has the DNA TGTGCCAGCAGCGTAGCAGCGGGAGAGACCCAGTACTTC. This translates into CASSVAAGETQYF.

This chain uses TRBV30 with TRBJ2-7, with D hard to call. Trimming pared 0 bases from V and 2 bases from J, leaving 11 bases between. Looked up from germline, CDR1 is GTSNPN and CDR2 is SVGIG (reference sequence). The CDR3 has 14 amino acids. The CDR3 is CAWSVGFKPYEQYF. The CDR3 coding sequence is TGTGCCTGGAGTGTAGGTTTTAAACCCTACGAGCAGTACTTC.

CDR3 bases: TGTGCCAGCAGTGACAGACTAGCGGGGCGCTACAATGAGCAGTTCTTC. Translating gives CASSDRLAGRYNEQFF. The J gene is TRBJ2-1, the V gene TRBV25-1, with 11 positions matching TRBD2. Germline V gene lookup returns CDR1 MGHDK and CDR2 SYGVNS. This CDR3 is built from 16 residues. V was clipped by 3 bases and J by 3 bases; unmatched bases: 4.

V and J are TRBV6-5 and TRBJ1-6; 10 bases line up with TRBD1. The CDR3 totals 14 residues. V gave up 5 bases and J gave up 8 bases; unmatched junction bases: 3. In germline, CDR1 is MNHEY, CDR2 SVGAGI. CDR3 residues: CASSRDRGDSPLHF. The CDR3 nucleotides are TGTGCCAGCAGTCGGGACAGGGGTGATTCACCCCTCCACTTT.

This clone was picked up a small number of times. The chain uses TRBV30 and TRBJ2-3, with D tentatively TRBD2 (5 bases). Germline assignment: CDR1 GTSNPN and CDR2 SVGIG (reference sequence). This CDR3 region has 13 residues. V was trimmed by 3 bases and J by 8 bases, leaving 15 bases between them. In nucleotides, the CDR3 is TGTGCCTGGAGCCCTAATGGAGAGGGTACGCAGTATTTT. Translated, it gives CAWSPNGEGTQYF.

The CDR3 sequence is CASRVVASGQETQYF. Written as DNA, the CDR3 is TGCGCCAGCAGGGTCGTGGCTAGCGGTCAAGAGACCCAGTACTTC. The gene calls are TRBV5-1 and TRBJ2-5; 7 bases agree with TRBD2. The germline V gene encodes CDR1 SGHRS and CDR2 YFSETQ. The CDR3 runs 15 residues. Trimming removed 5 bases from V and 2 bases from J; junction bases left unmatched: 9.

This clone was counted a few times. The J gene is TRBJ2-7, the V gene TRBV28, with D possibly being TRBD1 (6 bases). CDR1 is MDHEN and CDR2 is SYDVKM in the germline V gene. Trimming removed 3 bases at V and 4 bases at J, with 13 bases between. There are 14 residues in the CDR3. Written as DNA, the CDR3 is TGTGCCAGCAGTTTCGCACAGGGATGGTACGAGCAGTACTTC. This translates into CASSFAQGWYEQYF. Supplemented by reference TRBV28 and TRBJ2-7, the full variable domain reads DVKVTQSSRYLVKRTGEKVFLECVQDMDHENMFWYRQDPGLGLRLIYFSYDVKMKEKGDIPEGYSVSREKKERFSLILESASTNQTSMYLCASSFAQGWYEQYFGPGTRLTVT.

This clone showed up just a few times. The chain employs TRBV30 and TRBJ1-1; TRBD1 matches at 7 bases. The J segment lost 0 bases and the V segment lost 6 bases, leaving 4 bases of the junction unmatched. The CDR3 covers 13 residues. The germline V gene encodes CDR1 GTSNPN and CDR2 SVGIG (reference sequence). CDR3 coding DNA: TGTGCCTGCCGACAGGGCATGAACACTGAAGCTTTCTTT. Its translation is CACRQGMNTEAFF.

This clone has more than one count but fewer than ten. V is TRBV29-1 and J is TRBJ2-7, with D possibly being TRBD1 (5 bases). The CDR3 runs to 13 residues. Between the trimmed V and J ends, which lost 4 bases and 4 bases, there was a span of 14 bases. From germline, CDR1 is SQVTM and CDR2 ANQGSEA. The DNA of the CDR3 is TGCAGCGTTGGTTCCGGACGGACATACGAGCAGTACTTC. Its protein is CSVGSGRTYEQYF.

The CDR3 DNA follows: TGTGCCAGCAGCTTCTCCGGGAGAACTAGCACAGATACGCAGTATTTT. This gives the protein CASSFSGRTSTDTQYF. This chain links TRBV7-2 with TRBJ2-3; a possible D gene is TRBD2 (6 bases). Germline CDR1 SGHTA, CDR2 FQGNSA. V shed 3 bases and J shed 0 bases, with 13 bases lying between them. This CDR3 is built from 16 residues.